The clone carrying this T cell receptor beta chain appeared a few times. Amplification started from genomic DNA. Amplification of the beta chain CDR3 used 30 forward and 13 reverse multiplex primers. TCRdb redid the calling of the multiplex PCR reads with MiXCR, one entry per CDR3 protein. There are around 300,000 distinct CDR3 sequences in the sample; roughly 50% occur only once, and roughly 15% lies in the top ten. The germline CDR1 and CDR2 sequences are SGHTA and FQGNSA. With 2 bases clipped from V and 1 base from J, the junction kept 7 bases outside the gene matches. This CDR3 contains 16 residues. This specimen belongs to a study of type 1 and type 2 diabetes patients.

The TCR sequence derives from a man between 18 and 29 years old with type 2 diabetes. The chain carries TRBV7-2 and TRBJ2-5; 7 nucleotides match TRBD2. What was sequenced was peripheral blood mononuclear cells (PBMCs). Here the CDR3 reads CASSLRASGAQETQYF. The CDR3 DNA is TGTGCCAGCAGCTTACGGGCTAGCGGAGCCCAAGAGACCCAGTACTTC. The whole variable domain, remainder taken from reference TRBV7-2 and TRBJ2-5, is GAGVSQSPSNKVTEKGKDVELRCDPISGHTALYWYRQSLGQGLEFLIYFQGNSAPDKSGLPSDRFSAERTGGSVSTLTIQRTQQEDSAVYLCASSLRASGAQETQYFGPGTRLLVL.